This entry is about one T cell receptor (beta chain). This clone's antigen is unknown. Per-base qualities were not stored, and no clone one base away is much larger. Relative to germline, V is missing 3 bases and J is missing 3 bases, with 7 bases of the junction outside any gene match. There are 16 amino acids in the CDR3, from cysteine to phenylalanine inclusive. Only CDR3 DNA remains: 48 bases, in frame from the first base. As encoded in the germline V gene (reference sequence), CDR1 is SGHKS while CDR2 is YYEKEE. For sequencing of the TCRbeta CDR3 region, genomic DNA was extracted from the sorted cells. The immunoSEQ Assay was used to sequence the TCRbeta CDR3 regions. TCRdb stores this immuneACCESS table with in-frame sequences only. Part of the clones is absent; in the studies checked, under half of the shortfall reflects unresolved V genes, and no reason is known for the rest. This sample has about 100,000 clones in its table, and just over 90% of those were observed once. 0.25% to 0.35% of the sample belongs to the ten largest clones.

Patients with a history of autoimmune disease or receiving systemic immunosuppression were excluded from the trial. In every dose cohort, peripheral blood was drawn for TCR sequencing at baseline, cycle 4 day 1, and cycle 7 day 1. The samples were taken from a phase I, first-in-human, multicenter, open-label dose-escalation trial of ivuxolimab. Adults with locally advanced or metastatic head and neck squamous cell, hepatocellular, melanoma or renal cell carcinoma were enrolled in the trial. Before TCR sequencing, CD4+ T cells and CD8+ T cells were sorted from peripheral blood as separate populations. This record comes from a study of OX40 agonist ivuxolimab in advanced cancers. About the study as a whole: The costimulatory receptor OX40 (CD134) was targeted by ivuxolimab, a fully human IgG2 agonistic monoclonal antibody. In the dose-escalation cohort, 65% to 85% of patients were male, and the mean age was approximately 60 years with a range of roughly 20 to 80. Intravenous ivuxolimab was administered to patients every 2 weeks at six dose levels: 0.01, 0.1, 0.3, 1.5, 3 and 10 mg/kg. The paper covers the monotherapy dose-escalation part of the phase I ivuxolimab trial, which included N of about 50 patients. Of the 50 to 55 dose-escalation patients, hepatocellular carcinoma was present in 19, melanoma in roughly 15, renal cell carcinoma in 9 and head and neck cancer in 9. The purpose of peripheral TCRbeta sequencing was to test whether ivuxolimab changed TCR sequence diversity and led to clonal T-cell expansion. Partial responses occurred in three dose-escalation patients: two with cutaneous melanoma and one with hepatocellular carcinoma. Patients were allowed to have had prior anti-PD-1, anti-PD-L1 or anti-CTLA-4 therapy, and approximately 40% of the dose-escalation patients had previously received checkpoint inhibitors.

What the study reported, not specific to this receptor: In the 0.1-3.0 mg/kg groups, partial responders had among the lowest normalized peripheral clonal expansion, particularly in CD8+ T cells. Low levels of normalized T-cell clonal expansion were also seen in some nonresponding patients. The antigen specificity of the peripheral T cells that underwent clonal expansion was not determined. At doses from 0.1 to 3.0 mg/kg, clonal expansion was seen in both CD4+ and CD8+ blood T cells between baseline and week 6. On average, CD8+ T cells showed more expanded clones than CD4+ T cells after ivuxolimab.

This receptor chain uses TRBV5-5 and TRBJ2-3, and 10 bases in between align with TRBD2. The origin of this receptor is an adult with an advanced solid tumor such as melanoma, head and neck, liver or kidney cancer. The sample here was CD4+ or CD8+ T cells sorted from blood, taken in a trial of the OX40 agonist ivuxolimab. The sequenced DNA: TGTGCCAGCAGCTGGGGTCTAGCGGGAGTGACAGATACGCAGTATTTT. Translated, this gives CASSWGLAGVTDTQYF.